This TCR beta chain is from a study of identical twins. With no exceptions, donors were healthy Caucasians. One entry per CDR3 protein, called by TCRdb with MiXCR from the 5' RACE reads. The table includes around 280,000 distinct CDR3 sequences, about 8.9% detected once. The V gene's germline CDR1 is SGHRS and CDR2 YFSETQ. Trimming shortened V by 3 bases and J by 2 bases, and 12 bases separated the two germline ends. The CDR3 sequence is 15 residues long. This clonotype was observed a handful of times. This sample was shared with a second study, whose subject was yellow fever vaccine responses in identical twins.

The source of this sequence is a woman under 30 in good health. This chain joins TRBV5-1 and TRBJ2-4, with D possibly TRBD2 on 6 matching bases. Sequencing used memory (CD45RO+) T cells sorted from blood. The CDR3 sequence: CASSSGAGTKNIQYF. The CDR3 DNA reads as TGCGCCAGCAGCTCCGGGGCGGGAACCAAAAACATTCAGTACTTC.